The sequence of this T cell receptor beta chain was determined in a study of cytomegalovirus exposure and HLA in healthy donors. The CDR3 has 18 amino acids. From germline, CDR1 is SQVTM and CDR2 ANQGSEA. V lost 6 bases, J lost 0 bases, and 14 bases stayed unmatched. Whole-study findings and limits: The study labeled 150 or so TCR beta chains cytomegalovirus-associated.

Primers: 60 Vbeta forward and 13 Jbeta reverse. The assay was immunoSEQ multiplex PCR, and TCRdb's table has in-frame clones only and misses some. Among approximately 200,000 clones listed, 70% to 80% were seen once. Comments on this clone: What it recognizes is unknown.

The gene calls are TRBV29-1 and TRBJ1-4; 9 bases align to TRBD1. The specimen sequenced was PBMCs. The clonotype originates from a man aged 25-45 years in good health and CMV-seronegative. CDR3 nucleotide sequence: TGCAGCGTCATGTGGCCTTGGACAGGGGAGACAACTAATGAAAAACTGTTTTTT. Translating gives CSVMWPWTGETTNEKLFF.